The present TCR beta chain was sequenced within a study of metastatic and nonmetastatic thyroid tumors. About the study: It was across blood and tumor or nodule tissue from malignant and benign thyroid patients that repertoires were compared.

Authors' data handling: The study built a papillary thyroid cancer distant-metastasis classifier from CDR3 differences across clinicopathological groups. Using MiXCR, TCRdb re-called clones from the PCR reads. For this entry, the V and J calls and clone size follow TCRdb and not the study's own pipeline. The sample contains roughly 30,000 clones, over 20% of which appear only once. Patients had received no treatment of any kind before thyroid surgery. This clone has a count of ten or more. Its antigen remains unknown. Germline lookup yields CDR1 SEHNR and CDR2 FQNEAQ (reference sequence). V gave up 5 bases and J gave up 0 bases; unmatched junction bases: 2. The length of the CDR3 is 14 residues. Overall study findings and caveats: Significantly greater TCR beta diversity was reportedly found in malignant thyroid tumors than in benign nodules (in blood and tumor).

The chain joins TRBV7-9 to TRBJ2-3, with 7 bases fitting TRBD1. The sequence was collected from a female donor with papillary thyroid cancer or a benign thyroid nodule (not recorded which). Some clones in this sample may be carry-over from other donors' samples. Sequencing input: blood. CDR3 sequence reads: CASSLTGSTDTQYF. In DNA, the CDR3 is TGTGCCAGCAGCCTGACAGGGAGCACAGATACGCAGTATTTT. Together with reference TRBV7-9 and TRBJ2-3, the CDR3 gives the full variable domain: DTGVSQNPRHKITKRGQNVTFRCDPISEHNRLYWYRQTLGQGPEFLTYFQNEAQLEKSRLLSDRFSAERPKGSFSTLEIQRTEQGDSAMYLCASSLTGSTDTQYFGPGTRLTVL.